This TCR beta chain was identified in a study of cytomegalovirus exposure and HLA in healthy donors. PCR used 60 Vbeta primers and 13 Jbeta primers. Repertoires were generated with immunoSEQ multiplex PCR, while TCRdb's copy carries only in-frame clones and drops some. Seen here are 210,000 or so clones, over 60% observed once, and the top ten hold approximately 2%. In this sample, this clone turned up a few times. Germline V gene data show CDR1 as MDHEN and CDR2 as SYDVKM. This CDR3 is built from 18 residues. V lost 3 bases and J lost 1; bases outside the gene matches: 12. Nominally healthy donors were sampled, though unrecorded immune exposures were likely.

The source is a woman in her 30s in good health and CMV-seropositive. The chain is built from TRBV28 and TRBJ2-3, with 8 bases matching TRBD2. Sequencing was carried out using PBMCs. The chain's CDR3 is CASSFARGAGIGTDTQYF. Here the CDR3 DNA reads TGTGCCAGCAGTTTCGCGCGGGGGGCCGGCATAGGCACAGATACGCAGTATTTT.